This TCR beta chain was captured in a study of beta chain features in type 1 diabetes. Expressed TCRB transcripts were sequenced because the isolated RNA had all been reverse transcribed beforehand. The data were produced by immunoSEQ multiplex PCR, yet TCRdb's version contains in-frame clones alone and is incomplete. The sample lists 150,000 to 200,000 clones; 6.5% to 10% were seen once. Regarding the study as a whole: Among all four CD4+ subsets, Type 1 diabetes patients had TCRB CDR3s that were moderately but significantly shorter. Within the patient group, naive, central memory and Treg TCRB repertoires appeared more similar to each other than within healthy donors.

Unmatched junction bases numbered 3, after V lost 4 bases and J lost 6 bases. CDR3 length equals 14 residues. Germline CDR1 and CDR2: SGHRS and YFSETQ. Concerning this clone: Its antigen remains unknown.

The sample consisted of central memory CD4+ T cells from blood. The chain joins TRBV5-1 to TRBJ2-4, with 11 bases fitting TRBD1. This receptor was identified in a woman in her late teens or twenties with type 1 diabetes. The CDR3 sequence: CASSSGQGANIQYF. In nucleotides, the CDR3 is TGCGCCAGCAGCAGCGGACAGGGGGCAAACATTCAGTACTTC.